The 22 T cell receptor beta chains in this list originate from one sample, sequenced in a study of vaccination and CD4 T cells after COVID-19. Sequencing of cultured CD4+ T cell DNA used the Oncomine TCR Beta short-read assay. TCRdb used MiXCR to reprocess the PCR reads, holding one entry per CDR3 protein. Of about 20,000 distinct CDR3 sequences detected, about a third appear once; the ten largest clones hold less than 3%. No cognate antigen is known for these TCRs. Time point given: late sampling 161 to 241 days after vaccination in a few convalescent patients. Treatment described: roughly 10-day PBMC culture with coronavirus spike peptide pools or control peptides (ViraFEST assay). The material was CD4+ T cells from blood, cultured in vitro, obtained about 7 months after SARS-CoV-2 vaccination. The receptor source for this set is a human donor who had recovered from COVID-19.

This chain connects TRBV18 to TRBJ1-1, with no clear D. V was shortened by 3 bases and J by 4 bases, with 24 bases between the two germline ends. The CDR3 sequence is 18 residues long. Germline V lookup: CDR1 KGHSH, CDR2 LQKENI. Here the CDR3 reads CASSPPWGPAGSGTEAFF. In DNA form, the CDR3 reads TGTGCCAGCTCACCCCCGTGGGGTCCCGCCGGGTCGGGCACTGAAGCTTTCTTT.

The V call is TRBV7-3, the J call TRBJ2-3; D possibly corresponds to TRBD2 (6 bases). Per germline, CDR1 SGHTA and CDR2 FQGTGA. This CDR3 region has 14 residues. Between the trimmed V and J ends, which lost 5 bases and 2 bases, there was a span of 11 bases. CDR3 sequence (DNA): TGTGCCAGCAGCCCCCAGGGACTCACAGATACGCAGTATTTT. Protein sequence: CASSPQGLTDTQYF.

This clonotype has only a few counts. This sequence joins TRBV7-3 and TRBJ2-1; 12 bases are shared with TRBD2. Germline CDR1 reads SGHTA; CDR2 reads FQGTGA. J was trimmed by 10 bases and V by 4 bases; bases with no gene match: 11. This CDR3 spans 16 amino acids. The chain's CDR3 is CASSSGGGLAGREQFF. The CDR3, as DNA: TGTGCCAGCAGCTCCGGGGGGGGACTAGCGGGTCGCGAGCAGTTCTTC.

This clonotype was found a few times. The V and J genes are TRBV20-1 and TRBJ2-7, with TRBD1 identical over 7 bases. The CDR3 is 14 residues long. Germline CDR1 reads DFQATT; CDR2 reads SNEGSKA (reference sequence). After removal of 3 bases from V and 0 bases from J, the junction contained 5 bases not matched to a gene. Here the CDR3 reads CSASQQGFSYEQYF. CDR3 nucleotides: TGCAGTGCTAGTCAACAGGGGTTCTCCTACGAGCAGTACTTC.

This clonotype was seen only a few times. This chain links TRBV5-3 with TRBJ2-5, with 9 bases lining up with TRBD1. TRBV5-3 is assigned to the ORF class and has an uncertain function. Trimming took 9 bases from V and 4 from J; bases not matched to a gene: 7. The CDR3 is 13 residues long. CDR3 in amino acids: CATSDRGGETQYF. The CDR3 DNA reads as TGTGCCACATCGGACAGGGGAGGAGAGACCCAGTACTTC.

In its sample, this clonotype was seen a few times. The chain recombines TRBV7-6 with TRBJ2-7; possible D gene TRBD1, 5 bases. There are 14 residues in the CDR3. V was cut by 1 base and J by 6 bases, with 13 bases left in between. The V gene's germline CDR1 is SGHVS and CDR2 FNYEAQ. The CDR3 sequence is CASSLEGVGREQYF. In DNA, the CDR3 is TGTGCCAGCAGCTTAGAAGGGGTCGGACGCGAGCAGTACTTC.

The chain couples TRBV7-2 to TRBJ1-1, with a tentative D call TRBD1 (6 bases). CDR1 and CDR2 (germline): SGHTA, FQGNSA. The germline V and J ends were trimmed by 3 bases and 7 bases, with 9 bases remaining between them. This CDR3 is built from 12 residues. The CDR3 DNA sequence: TGTGCCAGCAGCTTGGGGGCACGTGAAGCTTTCTTT. The encoded protein is CASSLGAREAFF.

The V and J genes are TRBV6-1 and TRBJ2-3; 10 bases are shared with TRBD1. V lost 5 bases and J lost 4; bases outside the gene matches: 6. The germline V gene encodes CDR1 MNHNS and CDR2 SASEGT. CDR3 size: 15 residues. The CDR3 here is CASSPTGGRADTQYF. CDR3 bases: TGTGCCAGCAGTCCGACAGGGGGCAGAGCAGATACGCAGTATTTT.

This clonotype has just a few counts. The chain links TRBV2 to TRBJ2-3; maybe TRBD2 (6 bases). The germline V gene encodes CDR1 SNHLY and CDR2 FYNNEI. CDR3 size: 10 residues. Trimming took off 7 bases at V and 8 bases at J, with 7 bases between the two ends. For the CDR3, the DNA is TGTGCCAGCATGGGGGGTACGCAGTATTTT. Amino acid sequence: CASMGGTQYF.

This chain uses TRBV7-3 with TRBJ2-5; D possibly corresponds to TRBD2 (5 bases). The germline V gene encodes CDR1 SGHTA and CDR2 FQGTGA. The CDR3 is 15 residues long. V was trimmed by 4 bases and J by 0 bases, leaving 12 bases between them. In nucleotides, the CDR3 is TGTGCCAGCAGCTCCCAAACGGGAAACCAAGAGACCCAGTACTTC. Translated, it gives CASSSQTGNQETQYF.

This sequence joins TRBV6-1 and TRBJ1-5; TRBD1 matches 8 bases. Germline CDR1 and CDR2: MNHNS and SASEGT. The CDR3 spans 13 residues. V gave up 6 bases and J gave up 6 bases; unmatched junction bases: 4. CDR3 nucleotides: TGTGCCAGCAGGACAGGGGCGGGTCAGCCCCAGCATTTT. This gives the protein CASRTGAGQPQHF.

V and J are TRBV6-1 and TRBJ2-5; 7 bases match TRBD1. In germline, CDR1 is MNHNS, CDR2 SASEGT. The V gene end was trimmed by 6 bases and the J gene end by 4 bases; junction bases not matched to a gene: 11. The CDR3 runs 15 residues. CDR3 residues: CASRQKQGRGETQYF. As DNA, the CDR3 is TGTGCCAGCAGACAGAAACAGGGGCGCGGAGAGACCCAGTACTTC.

This clonotype was seen only a few times. The chain has TRBV6-4 and TRBJ2-2, with D unclear. From germline, CDR1 is MRHNA and CDR2 SNTAGT. The CDR3 runs to 13 residues. V lost 4 bases to trimming and J lost 0 bases, with 3 bases between them. CDR3 region: CASSAANTGELFF. The CDR3 DNA is TGTGCCAGCAGTGCCGCGAACACCGGGGAGCTGTTTTTT.

The V and J genes are TRBV28 and TRBJ2-5, with 8 bases identical to TRBD2. The V segment lost 5 bases and the J segment 5 bases; nucleotides outside the gene matches: 10. The length of the CDR3 is 15 residues. CDR1 and CDR2 from the germline V gene are MDHEN and SYDVKM. The CDR3 is CASSPPLAGRETQYF. The CDR3 nucleotides read TGTGCCAGCAGTCCCCCTCTAGCGGGCCGGGAGACCCAGTACTTC.

This clonotype has a handful of counts. The V gene is TRBV24-1, the J gene TRBJ2-1, with D perhaps given as TRBD1 or TRBD2 (5 bases each). The germline gives CDR1 KGHDR, CDR2 SFDVKD. The CDR3 sequence is 14 residues long. V shed 4 bases and J shed 6 bases, with 12 bases lying between them. Written as DNA, the CDR3 is TGTGCCACCAGTGACCCCGGGACCACCAATGAGCAGTTCTTC. Translated, it gives CATSDPGTTNEQFF.

This clonotype is classed as medium-sized. The chain couples TRBV20-1 to TRBJ1-2, with TRBD1 matching 7 bases. Germline CDR1 is DFQATT and CDR2 is SNEGSKA (reference sequence). The J segment lost 6 bases and the V segment lost 4 bases, leaving 11 bases of the junction unmatched. This CDR3 contains 14 residues. CDR3 residues: CSATLPGQSHGYTF. CDR3 bases: TGCAGTGCTACATTACCGGGACAGAGCCATGGCTACACCTTC.

This clonotype was found once. The chain employs TRBV20-1 and TRBJ2-7; D possibly corresponds to TRBD1 (6 bases). The V end was cut by 5 bases, the J end by 4 bases, with 21 bases between. CDR1 and CDR2 from the germline V gene are DFQATT and SNEGSKA (reference sequence). The CDR3 has 15 residues. The CDR3, as DNA: TGCAGTGCTTCTGGACCCCGGGACACCCAATACGAGCAGTACTTC. As protein: CSASGPRDTQYEQYF.

This clonotype was recorded a few times. The rearrangement links TRBV28 to TRBJ2-7; TRBD2 matches 8 bases. Germline V gene data show CDR1 as MDHEN and CDR2 as SYDVKM. The J segment lost 3 bases and the V segment lost 3 bases, leaving 10 bases of the junction unmatched. CDR3 length equals 16 residues. The CDR3 loop reads CASSLTSGRRGYEQYF. CDR3 in DNA: TGTGCCAGCAGTTTGACCAGCGGGAGACGCGGCTACGAGCAGTACTTC. Full variable domain (rest looked up from reference TRBV28 and TRBJ2-7): DVKVTQSSRYLVKRTGEKVFLECVQDMDHENMFWYRQDPGLGLRLIYFSYDVKMKEKGDIPEGYSVSREKKERFSLILESASTNQTSMYLCASSLTSGRRGYEQYFGPGTRLTVT.

The chain recombines TRBV28 with TRBJ2-1; TRBD2 agrees at 8 bases. The CDR3 covers 14 residues. Germline values: CDR1 MDHEN, CDR2 SYDVKM. V gave up 6 bases and J gave up 6 bases; unmatched junction bases: 7. CDR3 amino acids: CASRPGLALNEQFF. The CDR3 DNA reads TGTGCCAGCAGACCCGGACTAGCCCTCAATGAGCAGTTCTTC.

The J gene is TRBJ2-1, the V gene TRBV7-9, with TRBD2 as a possible D gene (6 bases). V was cut by 1 base and J by 9 bases, with 7 bases left in between. The CDR3 sequence is 12 residues long. Looked up from germline, CDR1 is SEHNR and CDR2 is FQNEAQ (reference sequence). The CDR3 protein is CASSLEGGEQFF. The CDR3 nucleotides are TGTGCCAGCAGCTTAGAGGGAGGTGAGCAGTTCTTC.

The chain carries TRBV6-2 or TRBV6-3 and TRBJ2-1, with D possibly being TRBD1 (5 bases). V was clipped by 4 bases and J by 3 bases, with 16 bases between them. Looked up from germline, CDR1 is MNHEY and CDR2 is SVGEGT. This CDR3 region has 16 residues. The CDR3 loop is CASSWVQYRGYNEQFF. Written as DNA, the CDR3 is TGTGCCAGCAGTTGGGTCCAATATAGGGGCTACAATGAGCAGTTCTTC.

This chain uses TRBV20-1 with TRBJ2-2; D is ambiguous. This CDR3 has 12 residues. The germline CDR1 and CDR2 sequences are DFQATT and SNEGSKA (reference sequence). Trimming pared 0 bases from V and 13 bases from J, leaving 12 bases between. The CDR3 spells CSARDKAPGLFF. The CDR3 DNA follows: TGCAGTGCTAGAGACAAGGCCCCAGGGCTGTTTTTT.